The sequence of this T cell receptor (beta chain) was determined in a study of blood T cell repertoires in COVID-19. Turning to the study itself: Sample material is recorded as cDNA or gDNA derived from T cells, B-cell-depleted T cells, or PBMCs.

Germline V CDR1 and CDR2: SGHAT, FQDESV (reference sequence). The CDR3 has 14 residues. Deletions cut 2 bases from V and 9 bases from J, with 11 bases between. Source study methods: Reference gene primer amplification gave estimated nucleated cell counts. Only in-frame clones appear in the TCRdb table, and some are missing; sequencing was by immunoSEQ multiplex PCR. V, J and clone size are taken as reported in that table, and D and trimming were inferred from the DNA itself. The sample yields about 150,000 clones, under 85% seen once. The J gene is TRBJ1-6, the V gene TRBV11-1, with D perhaps TRBD1 (6 bases). Specimen: peripheral blood. This TCR was recovered from a man aged 55 to 70 with COVID-19, enrolled during active disease. CDR3 in amino acids: CASSLSDRTSPLHF. CDR3 coding DNA: TGTGCCAGCAGCTTATCCGACAGGACTTCACCCCTCCACTTT.